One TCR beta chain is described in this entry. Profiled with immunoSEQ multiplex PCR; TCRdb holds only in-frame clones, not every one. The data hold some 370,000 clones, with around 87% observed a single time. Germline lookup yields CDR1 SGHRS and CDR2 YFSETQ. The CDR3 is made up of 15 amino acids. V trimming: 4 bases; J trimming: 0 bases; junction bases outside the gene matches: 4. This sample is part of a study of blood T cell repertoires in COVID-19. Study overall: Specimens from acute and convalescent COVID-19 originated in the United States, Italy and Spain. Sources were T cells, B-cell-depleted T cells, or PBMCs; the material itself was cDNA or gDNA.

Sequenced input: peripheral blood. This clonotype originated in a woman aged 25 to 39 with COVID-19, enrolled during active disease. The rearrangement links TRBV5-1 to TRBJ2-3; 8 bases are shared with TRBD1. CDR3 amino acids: CASSATGDSTDTQYF. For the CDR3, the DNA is TGCGCCAGCAGCGCGACAGGGGATAGCACAGATACGCAGTATTTT.